The 2 T cell receptor beta chains reported below all come from one sample, sequenced in a study of blood T cell repertoires in COVID-19. Data came from immunoSEQ multiplex PCR; TCRdb stores just in-frame clones and leaves some out. The sample comprises roughly 130,000 clones, over 80% of which are singletons, and roughly 10% rests with the top ten. The sequencing sample was made of peripheral blood. These receptors originate from a man aged 35-49 years with active or convalescent COVID-19.

CDR3 DNA: TGCGCCAGCAGACCAAAACAGGGGCTATCGAACACTGAAGCTTTCTTT. Translated: CASRPKQGLSNTEAFF. This chain links TRBV10-1 with TRBJ1-1, with 7 bases matching TRBD1. From germline, CDR1 is WNHNN and CDR2 SYGVQD (reference sequence). CDR3 length equals 16 residues. The J segment lost 1 base and the V segment lost 6 bases, leaving 11 bases of the junction unmatched.

The V gene is TRBV7-9, the J gene TRBJ1-1, with 12 bases that match TRBD1. Germline V gene sequence: CDR1 SEHNR, CDR2 FQNEAQ (reference sequence). The CDR3 has 14 residues. Trimming removed 4 bases from V and 5 bases from J; junction bases left unmatched: 2. This CDR3 is CASSWGQGATEAFF. CDR3 nucleotides: TGTGCCAGCAGCTGGGGACAGGGGGCTACTGAAGCTTTCTTT.